The 18 T cell receptor beta chains below were found in one sample sequenced in a study of blood T cell repertoires in COVID-19. This table comes from immunoSEQ multiplex PCR, and its TCRdb copy is limited to in-frame clones, with some not included. The sample carries 100,000 to 150,000 clones, less than 85% recorded once. The sample taken for sequencing was peripheral blood. These receptors were taken from an elderly woman with acute or convalescent COVID-19.

The chain links TRBV7-9 to TRBJ2-7; D gene uncertain. V shed 5 bases and J shed 4 bases, with 6 bases lying between them. CDR3 size: 11 residues. The germline V gene encodes CDR1 SEHNR and CDR2 FQNEAQ (reference sequence). The CDR3: CASSPIYEQYF. In DNA, the CDR3 is TGTGCCAGCAGCCCCATTTACGAGCAGTACTTC.

The count of this clone is one. V usage is TRBV14 and J usage is TRBJ2-7; weak D call: TRBD2 (7 bases). The CDR3 is 14 residues long. Germline values: CDR1 SGHDN, CDR2 FVKESK. The V end lost 1 base, the J end lost 4 bases, and 11 bases lay between the germline ends. The CDR3 here is CASSQGGGRYEQYF. CDR3 in DNA: TGTGCCAGCAGCCAAGGGGGGGGCAGGTACGAGCAGTACTTC. The full variable domain, its missing parts supplied by reference TRBV14 and TRBJ2-7, is EAGVTQFPSHSVIEKGQTVTLRCDPISGHDNLYWYRRVMGKEIKFLLHFVKESKQDESGMPNNRFLAERTGGTYSTLKVQPAELEDSGVYFCASSQGGGRYEQYFGPGTRLTVT.

This clone was detected only once. The rearrangement joins TRBV5-6 to TRBJ1-4, with unresolved D. The V end lost 1 base, the J end lost 0 bases, and 10 bases lay between the germline ends. The germline gives CDR1 SGHDT, CDR2 YYEEEE. This CDR3 comprises 16 residues. CDR3 DNA: TGTGCCAGCAGCTTGAAATCGCGATCAACTAATGAAAAACTGTTTTTT. Translating it yields CASSLKSRSTNEKLFF.

This sequence joins TRBV24-1 and TRBJ2-7; D might be TRBD2 (6 bases). The V end was cut by 8 bases, the J end by 2 bases, with 15 bases between. This CDR3 has 14 residues. Germline assignment: CDR1 KGHDR and CDR2 SFDVKD. CDR3: CATIGRAGTYEQYF. Here the CDR3 DNA reads TGTGCCACCATTGGCCGGGCGGGAACCTACGAGCAGTACTTC.

The genes are TRBV4-1 and TRBJ1-5, with 7 bases aligning to TRBD1. The V gene end was trimmed by 0 bases and the J gene end by 3 bases; junction bases not matched to a gene: 11. CDR1 and CDR2 from the germline V gene are MGHRA and YSYEKL. CDR3 length equals 18 residues. CDR3 DNA: TGCGCCAGCAGCCAAGACCCTTGGACAGGCGGATACAATCAGCCCCAGCATTTT. It yields the protein CASSQDPWTGGYNQPQHF.

This chain connects TRBV11-2 to TRBJ2-5, with D possibly being TRBD1 (6 bases). From germline, CDR1 is SGHAT and CDR2 FQNNGV. The CDR3 has 17 residues. The V and J ends lost 4 bases and 7 bases respectively, with 25 bases between them. The CDR3 sequence is CASSSNRDTARTRTQYF. The DNA for the CDR3 is TGTGCCAGCAGCTCCAACCGGGACACGGCCCGGACAAGGACCCAGTACTTC. Combining the CDR3 with reference TRBV11-2 and TRBJ2-5 gives the whole variable domain EAGVAQSPRYKIIEKRQSVAFWCNPISGHATLYWYQQILGQGPKLLIQFQNNGVVDDSQLPKDRFSAERLKGVDSTLKIQPAKLEDSAVYLCASSSNRDTARTRTQYFGPGTRLLVL.

The CDR3 region has the DNA TGCGCCAGCAGCTTTGAGGCCAGGGGGCCCGTCAATGAGCAGTTCTTC. Translation gives CASSFEARGPVNEQFF. This sequence joins TRBV5-1 and TRBJ2-1; 8 positions match TRBD1. This CDR3 region has 16 residues. V was clipped by 2 bases and J by 6 bases; unmatched bases: 10. Germline CDR1 SGHRS, CDR2 YFSETQ.

The chain uses TRBV5-3 and TRBJ1-6; possible D gene TRBD1, 6 bases. TRBV5-3 is an ORF for which the function is uncertain. V was shortened by 3 bases and J by 0 bases, with 10 bases between the two germline ends. CDR3 length equals 16 residues. The CDR3 region has the DNA TGTGCCAGAAGCTGGGGGCGCAGCTCCTATAATTCACCCCTCCACTTT. As protein: CARSWGRSSYNSPLHF.

The V and J genes are TRBV6-5 and TRBJ1-1, with 7 nucleotides matching TRBD1. CDR1 and CDR2 (germline): MNHEY, SVGAGI. The CDR3 contains 14 residues. Trimming removed 8 bases from V and 1 base from J; junction bases left unmatched: 7. CDR3 sequence reads: CASPRGRGNTEAFF. CDR3 sequence (DNA): TGTGCCAGCCCTAGGGGGCGTGGGAACACTGAAGCTTTCTTT.

The chain joins TRBV27 to TRBJ1-6, with TRBD1 identical over 8 bases. CDR1 is MNHEY and CDR2 is SMNVEV in the germline V gene (reference sequence). Losses at the gene ends were 5 bases for V and 4 bases for J; bases not matched to a gene: 7. The CDR3 consists of 16 residues. Written as DNA, the CDR3 is TGTGCCAGCAGTCTTCAGGGGGCAATGTATAATTCACCCCTCCACTTT. It specifies CASSLQGAMYNSPLHF.

This chain connects TRBV6-6 to TRBJ2-1; D is perhaps TRBD1 (6 bases). The CDR3 consists of 14 residues. Trimming took 6 bases from V and 5 from J, leaving 14 bases between them. Germline assignment: CDR1 MNHNY and CDR2 SVGAGI (reference sequence). For the CDR3, the DNA is TGTGCCAGCAGACTACCGGGACAAAACAATGAGCAGTTCTTC. Its translation: CASRLPGQNNEQFF.

V is TRBV21-1 and J is TRBJ2-6; TRBD1, the table's D call, lacks a check against the DNA. TRBV21-1 is noted as a pseudogene. The CDR3 is 20 residues long. For the CDR3, the DNA is TGTGCCAGCAGCAAAGATCCGGACAGGGGGTTACCAACTGGGGCCAACGTCCTGACTTTC. The encoded protein is CASSKDPDRGLPTGANVLTF.

The gene calls are TRBV5-6 and TRBJ2-1, with D perhaps TRBD2 (5 bases). V was shortened by 4 bases and J by 1 base, with 12 bases between the two germline ends. This CDR3 comprises 15 residues. From germline, CDR1 is SGHDT and CDR2 YYEEEE. CDR3 region: CASSPGLASYNEQFF. The DNA of the CDR3 is TGTGCCAGCAGCCCCGGGCTAGCTTCCTACAATGAGCAGTTCTTC. Variable domain in full (rest from reference TRBV5-6 and TRBJ2-1): DAGVTQSPTHLIKTRGQQVTLRCSPKSGHDTVSWYQQALGQGPQFIFQYYEEEERQRGNFPDRFSGHQFPNYSSELNVNALLLGDSALYLCASSPGLASYNEQFFGPGTRLTVL.

V gene TRBV12-5 combines with J gene TRBJ2-7, with TRBD1 as a possible D gene (6 bases). Germline V CDR1 and CDR2: LGHNT, FRNRAP. This CDR3 is 15 amino acids long. V was clipped by 5 bases and J by 0 bases, with 14 bases between them. The CDR3 protein is CASGTGIWASYEQYF. As DNA, the CDR3 is TGTGCTAGTGGTACAGGGATTTGGGCCTCCTACGAGCAGTACTTC.

The chain carries TRBV19 and TRBJ1-3, with 11 bases matching TRBD1. Germline V gene data show CDR1 as LNHDA and CDR2 as SQIVND (reference sequence). Germline trimming cut 10 bases from V and 1 base from J; bases unmatched to any gene: 3. This CDR3 spans 14 amino acids. CDR3 coding DNA: TGTGCCACTGGACAGGGGGCTTCTGGAAACACCATATATTTT. Its translation is CATGQGASGNTIYF.

This chain uses TRBV9 with TRBJ1-4; 9 positions agree with TRBD1. The CDR3 totals 15 residues. V shed 3 bases, J shed 8 bases, and the junction held 8 bases outside the gene matches. Germline loops: CDR1 SGDLS, CDR2 YYNGEE. The CDR3, as DNA: TGTGCCAGCAGCGGGACGACAGGGGGGTCGGAAAAACTGTTTTTT. Its protein product is CASSGTTGGSEKLFF. The full variable domain, completed using reference TRBV9 and TRBJ1-4, is DSGVTQTPKHLITATGQRVTLRCSPRSGDLSVYWYQQSLDQGLQFLIQYYNGEERAKGNILERFSAQQFPDLHSELNLSSLELGDSALYFCASSGTTGGSEKLFFGSGTQLSVL.

For the CDR3, the DNA is TGTGCCAGCAGCCCTAATACATGGAGCTATAGCAATCAGCCCCAGCATTTT. Translating it yields CASSPNTWSYSNQPQHF. The J gene is TRBJ1-5, the V gene TRBV3-1 (or the pseudogene TRBV3-2); D is undetermined. The CDR3 has 17 amino acids. The germline V and J ends were trimmed by 4 bases and 0 bases, with 16 bases remaining between them. The germline V gene has CDR1 LGHDT and CDR2 YNNKEL (reference sequence).

The gene calls are TRBV21-1 and TRBJ1-1; the table gives TRBD1 as D, unverified against the DNA. TRBV21-1 is given as a pseudogene. The CDR3 is made up of 14 amino acids. Written as DNA, the CDR3 is TGTGCCAGCAGCCTACGACAGGGAGACACTGAAGCTTTCTTT. Amino acids: CASSLRQGDTEAFF.